The clone carrying this TCR beta chain was counted only a few times. What it binds is unknown. The record originates from a study of T cell repertoires in cytomegalovirus infection. About the study: TCR beta signatures that were public indicated CMV infection and matching HLA type. Findings and caveats of the study: The ex vivo response showed dominance by HLA-C-restricted CMV-specific TCR beta clonotypes. Based on cumulative public TCR beta family frequency, carriers of CMV plus the relevant HLA were identified.

The V gene's germline CDR1 is SGDLS and CDR2 YYNGEE. The CDR3 covers 13 residues. Trimming stripped 0 bases from V and 3 bases from J, with 6 bases between. In TCRdb, the reads were re-called with MiXCR into one record per CDR3 protein. The repertoire holds roughly 230,000 distinct CDR3 sequences, with over 15% as singletons. This sequence was found in a human donor in good health (CMV status not recorded). Some clones in this sample may be carry-over from other donors' samples. J is TRBJ1-1 and V is TRBV9; D might be TRBD1 (5 bases). Sequenced sample: CD8+ T cells from PBMCs. DNA for the CDR3: TGTGCCAGCAGCGTAGGGGGGGACACTGAAGCTTTCTTT. Amino acids: CASSVGGDTEAFF.